Presented here are 5 T cell receptor beta chains from one specimen sequenced in a study of T cell responses to AZD1222 COVID-19 vaccine. Repertoires were generated with immunoSEQ multiplex PCR, while TCRdb's copy carries only in-frame clones and drops some. In the table there are about 140,000 clones, about 89% of which are singletons. Sequenced here: peripheral blood, sampled 28 days after the second AZD1222 dose. The origin of the receptors is an adult who received the AZD1222 COVID-19 vaccine.

V gene TRBV6-4 combines with J gene TRBJ1-6; a weak D match, TRBD1 (5 bases). This CDR3 spans 15 amino acids. Trimming cost V 3 bases and J 6 bases, with 12 bases left between them. Germline V CDR1 and CDR2: MRHNA, SNTAGT. The CDR3 DNA sequence: TGTGCCAGCAGTGAGGGGGGGTTGGGTAATTCACCCCTCCACTTT. Amino acid sequence: CASSEGGLGNSPLHF.

The chain recombines TRBV27 with TRBJ2-3; 10 bases fit TRBD2. CDR3 length: 17 amino acids. Trimming cost V 3 bases and J 1 base; bases outside gene matches: 7. CDR1 and CDR2 (germline): MNHEY, SMNVEV (reference sequence). CDR3 residues: CASSFLGLAEGTDTQYF. For the CDR3, the DNA is TGTGCCAGCAGTTTCCTCGGACTAGCGGAGGGCACAGATACGCAGTATTTT.

This clone was seen a single time. The chain joins TRBV9 to TRBJ2-3, with 8 positions matching TRBD2. The junction had 4 bases not matched to a gene; V was cut back by 6 bases and J by 4 bases. Per the germline V gene, CDR1 is SGDLS and CDR2 is YYNGEE. CDR3 length equals 13 residues. CDR3 in amino acids: CASTGTRADTQYF. The CDR3, as DNA: TGTGCCAGCACCGGGACTAGAGCAGATACGCAGTATTTT.

The gene calls are TRBV2 and TRBJ1-3; the D gene is possibly TRBD1 (5 bases). The CDR3 is 13 amino acids. The germline V gene has CDR1 SNHLY and CDR2 FYNNEI. V dropped 7 bases and J dropped 2 bases, with 9 bases sitting between them. The CDR3 here is CASIRDAGNTIYF. CDR3 coding DNA: TGTGCCAGCATCCGGGACGCTGGAAACACCATATATTTT.

The chain employs TRBV7-9 and TRBJ1-1; D is perhaps TRBD1 (5 bases). Germline V lookup: CDR1 SEHNR, CDR2 FQNEAQ (reference sequence). Trimming stripped 1 base from V and 4 bases from J, with 13 bases between. The CDR3 is 15 residues long. CDR3 sequence: CASSLDGGGGTEAFF. The CDR3 bases are TGTGCCAGCAGCTTAGATGGGGGAGGTGGCACTGAAGCTTTCTTT.